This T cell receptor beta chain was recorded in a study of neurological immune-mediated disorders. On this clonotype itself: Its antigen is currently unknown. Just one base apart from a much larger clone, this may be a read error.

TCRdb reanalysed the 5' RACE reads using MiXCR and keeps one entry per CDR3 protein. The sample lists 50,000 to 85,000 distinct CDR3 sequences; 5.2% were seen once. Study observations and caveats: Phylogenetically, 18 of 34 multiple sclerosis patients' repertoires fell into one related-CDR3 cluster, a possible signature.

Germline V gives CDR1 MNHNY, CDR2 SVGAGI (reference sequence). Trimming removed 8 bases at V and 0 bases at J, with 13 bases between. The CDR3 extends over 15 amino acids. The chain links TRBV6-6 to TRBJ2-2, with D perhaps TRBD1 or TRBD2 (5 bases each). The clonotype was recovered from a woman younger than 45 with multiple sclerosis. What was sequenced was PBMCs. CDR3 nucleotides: TGTGCCAGCGACTCCGGGACCACGAACACCGGGGAGCTGTTTTTT. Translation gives CASDSGTTNTGELFF.